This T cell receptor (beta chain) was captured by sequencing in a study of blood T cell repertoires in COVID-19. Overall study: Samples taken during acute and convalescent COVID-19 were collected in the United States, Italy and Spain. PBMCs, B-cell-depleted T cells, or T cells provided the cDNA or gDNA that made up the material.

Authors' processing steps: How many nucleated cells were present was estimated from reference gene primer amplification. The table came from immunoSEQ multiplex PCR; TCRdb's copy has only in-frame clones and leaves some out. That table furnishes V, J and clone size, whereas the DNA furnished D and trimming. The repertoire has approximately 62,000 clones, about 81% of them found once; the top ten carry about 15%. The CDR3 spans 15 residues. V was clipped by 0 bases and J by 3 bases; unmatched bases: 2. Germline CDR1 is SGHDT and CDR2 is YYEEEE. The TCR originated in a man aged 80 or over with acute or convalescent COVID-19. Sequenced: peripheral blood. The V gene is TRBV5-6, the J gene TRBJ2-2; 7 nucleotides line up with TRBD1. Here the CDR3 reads CASSLVGTDTGELFF. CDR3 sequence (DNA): TGTGCCAGCAGCTTGGTTGGGACAGACACCGGGGAGCTGTTTTTT.